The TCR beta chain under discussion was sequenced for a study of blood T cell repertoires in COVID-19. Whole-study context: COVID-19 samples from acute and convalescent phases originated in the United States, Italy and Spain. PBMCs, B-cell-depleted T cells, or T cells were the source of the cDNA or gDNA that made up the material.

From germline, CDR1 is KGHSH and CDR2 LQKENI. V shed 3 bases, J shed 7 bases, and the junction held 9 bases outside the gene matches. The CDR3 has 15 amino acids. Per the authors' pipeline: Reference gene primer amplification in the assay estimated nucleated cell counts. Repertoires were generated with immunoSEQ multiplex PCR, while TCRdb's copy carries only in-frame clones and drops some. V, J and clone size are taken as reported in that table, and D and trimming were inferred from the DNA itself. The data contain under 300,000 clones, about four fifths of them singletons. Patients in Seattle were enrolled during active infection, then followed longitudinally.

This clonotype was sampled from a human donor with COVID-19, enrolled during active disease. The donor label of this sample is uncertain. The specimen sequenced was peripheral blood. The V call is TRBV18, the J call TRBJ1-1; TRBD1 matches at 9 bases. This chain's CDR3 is CASSPPFTGQGEAFF. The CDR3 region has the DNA TGTGCCAGCTCACCCCCCTTCACGGGACAGGGTGAAGCTTTCTTT.